These T cell receptor beta chains were read from a single sample in a study of T cells in localized non-small cell lung cancer. TCRdb keeps only in-frame clones here, not all; method: immunoSEQ multiplex PCR. This sample carries 25,000 to 35,000 clones, roughly nine tenths of them seen once, and the ten largest clones take about 9.4%. Sequencing used peripheral blood, obtained before any cancer treatment. These receptors were obtained from a woman between 35 and 70 years old with stage I lung adenocarcinoma. Both conserved end residues are part of each CDR3. The D gene is left open where the match is weak. Size is omitted from some rows. Given values are once, few, many or a class for expanded clones.

J gene | D gene | clone size | V gene | CDR3 DNA | CDR3 protein
TRBJ1-4 | NA | medium-sized | TRBV28 | TGTGCCAGCAGTTTATTTCCAGAAGGCGCAACTAATGAAAAACTGTTTTTT | CASSLFPEGATNEKLFF
TRBJ2-1 | NA | NA | TRBV28 | TGTGCCAGCAGCCGCGGGACCTTAGACTACAATGAGCAGTTCTTC | CASSRGTLDYNEQFF
TRBJ1-1 | NA | NA | TRBV6-5 | TGTGCCAGCGGGGGCAGGTACACTGAAGCTTTCTTT | CASGGRYTEAFF
TRBJ2-5 | TRBD1 | NA | TRBV27 | TGTGCCAGCAGTTCAGGACAGGGCTTACGGGAGACCCAGTACTTC | CASSSGQGLRETQYF
TRBJ2-3 | TRBD1 | NA | TRBV5-1 | TGCGCCAGCAGCTTACAGGGGCATTTTCCAGATACGCAGTATTTT | CASSLQGHFPDTQYF
TRBJ1-5 | NA | NA | TRBV19 | TGTGCCACTGACAACAGGAACAATCAGCCCCAGCATTTT | CATDNRNNQPQHF
TRBJ2-1 | TRBD1 | NA | TRBV28 | TGTGCCAGCAGTTCCATAAAAGGGACAGTACTCTACAATGAGCAGTTCTTC | CASSSIKGTVLYNEQFF
TRBJ2-3 | TRBD2 | NA | TRBV6-5 | TGTGCCAGCAGTTACTCGACTAGCCTGAGGGATACGCAGTATTTT | CASSYSTSLRDTQYF
TRBJ2-7 | NA | NA | TRBV13 | TGTGCCAGCAGCTTAACCGGAAAACAATACGAGCAGTACTTC | CASSLTGKQYEQYF
TRBJ2-7 | TRBD1 | NA | TRBV11-2 | TGTGCCAGCAGCCAAAACTCAGGGGGCTACGAGCAGTACTTC | CASSQNSGGYEQYF
TRBJ1-1 | NA | NA | TRBV5-1 | TGCGCCAGCAGCTTGGGACCCGGGAGCGGCGACACTGAAGCTTTCTTT | CASSLGPGSGDTEAFF
TRBJ2-7 | NA | NA | TRBV7-8 | TGTGCCAGCACCCTCCCCCGGGCAGAGAGCTCCTACGAGCAGTACTTC | CASTLPRAESSYEQYF
TRBJ1-5 | TRBD1 | NA | TRBV7-2 | TGTGCCAGCAGCTTAGGCTCGGCGTGGACAGGGGATCAGCCCCAGCATTTT | CASSLGSAWTGDQPQHF
TRBJ2-3 | NA | NA | TRBV10-3 | TGTGCCATCAGTGGCCGGAGCACAGATACGCAGTATTTT | CAISGRSTDTQYF
TRBJ2-7 | TRBD1 | NA | TRBV7-9 | TGTGCCAGCAGGGGACAGGGCGGCGAGCAGTACTTC | CASRGQGGEQYF
TRBJ2-7 | TRBD1 | NA | TRBV28 | TGTGCCAGCGGACAGGGAGGCTACGAGCAGTACTTC | CASGQGGYEQYF
TRBJ2-7 | TRBD2 | NA | TRBV5-1 | TGCGCCAGCAGCTCAACTAGCGCGAGCTCCTACGAGCAGTACTTC | CASSSTSASSYEQYF
TRBJ2-5 | NA | NA | TRBV28 | TGTGCCAGCAGTGCCCGGGGGGCTGAGACCCAGTACTTC | CASSARGAETQYF
TRBJ1-5 | TRBD1 | NA | TRBV6-6 | TGTGCCAGCAGTAAGGGGGGGACAGGGAATCAGCCCCAGCATTTT | CASSKGGTGNQPQHF
TRBJ2-5 | NA | NA | TRBV9 | TGTGCCAGCAGCGTAAATGCGGGGGGACAGCAAGAGACCCAGTACTTC | CASSVNAGGQQETQYF
TRBJ1-1 | NA | NA | TRBV19 | TGTGCCAGTAGTATAGGCGGTGAAGCTTTCTTT | CASSIGGEAFF
TRBJ2-5 | NA | once | TRBV20-1 | TGCAGTGCTAGGGAAGAGACCCAGTACTTC | CSAREETQYF
TRBJ1-5 | TRBD1 | NA | TRBV19 | TGTGCCAGTAGTAGTCACCACCAAGGACAGGGCATCAATCAGCCCCAGCATTTT | CASSSHHQGQGINQPQHF
TRBJ1-1 | NA | once | TRBV2 | TGTGCCAGCAGTGTTGGAATGGGGAGGGACACTGAAGCTTTCTTT | CASSVGMGRDTEAFF
TRBJ2-7 | NA | NA | TRBV28 | TGTGCCAGCAGTTTCGGGATGGGGGGCCCGATCTACGAGCAGTACTTC | CASSFGMGGPIYEQYF
TRBJ2-1 | TRBD1 | NA | TRBV28 | TGTGCCAGCAGTTTATACAGGGGAAGCTCCTACAATGAGCAGTTCTTC | CASSLYRGSSYNEQFF
TRBJ2-3 | NA | NA | TRBV5-1 | TGCGCCAGCAGCTTAACAGATACGCAGTATTTT | CASSLTDTQYF
TRBJ2-1 | TRBD2 | few | TRBV9 | TGTGCCAGCAGCGGAGAGCCGGGACTAGCGGGAGGGCGCTTGCATGAGCAGTTCTTC | CASSGEPGLAGGRLHEQFF
TRBJ2-1 | NA | NA | TRBV21-1 | TGTGCCAGCAGCAAAGTGTGGGGACGCCGGACTTCAAGCTCCTACAATGAGCAGTTCTTC | CASSKVWGRRTSSSYNEQFF